A single sample is the source of the 8 T cell receptor beta chains below, sequenced in a study of tumor-infiltrating lymphocytes in primary liver carcinoma (dated by TCRdb to the late 2010s). Total RNA and DNA were co-extracted from around 18-30 mg of bulk tissue with the AllPrep DNA/RNA mini kit, without cell sorting. Sequencing was performed on an Illumina HiSeq 2500. Using a constant-region primer and ProtoScript II reverse transcriptase, TCRbeta-specific cDNA was reverse-transcribed from 500 ng total RNA. TCRbeta libraries were built with three nested multiplex PCR rounds, a slightly modified ARM-PCR procedure. Multiplex TRBV1-TRBV30 forward primers and a Cbeta reverse primer were used in the first two PCR rounds, each of which was run for around 9 cycles. TCRdb passed the public sequencing reads through fastp at Q25 and MiXCR, retaining productive beta sequences. CDR3 protein sequences are deduplicated, and each keeps its most common genes and DNA. The sample profile shows some 130,000 distinct CDR3 sequences; less than 75% of them were found once. 8.1% of the sample lies in the top ten.

Sequences were obtained from tumor-adjacent normal liver tissue. The receptor set was obtained from a woman aged 55-70 years with primary liver carcinoma and hepatitis B virus infection.

As to this clonotype: One junction end disagrees with the germline gene, perhaps due to a read error. The V call is TRBV25-1, the J call TRBJ2-3; 9 nucleotides align to TRBD2. This CDR3 region has 17 residues. The V gene's germline CDR1 is MGHDK and CDR2 SYGVNS. This CDR3 reads CVSSEATSGWGTDTQYF. The CDR3 DNA follows: TGTGTCAGCAGTGAAGCTACTAGCGGGTGGGGCACAGATACGCAGTATTTT.

Worth noting for this clonotype: A read error may produce the germline difference seen at one junction end. The J gene is TRBJ2-1, the V gene TRBV11-3; D may be TRBD1 or TRBD2 (6 bases each). The CDR3 is made up of 13 amino acids. Germline V gene sequence: CDR1 SGHNT, CDR2 YENEEA. The CDR3 protein is CVSSAGGYSEQFF. The CDR3, as DNA: TGTGTCAGTAGTGCCGGGGGCTACAGTGAGCAGTTCTTC.

In the case of this clonotype: One junction end does not reproduce the germline sequence, and a read error may be involved. The chain employs TRBV11-2 and TRBJ2-4, with a tentative D call TRBD1 (6 bases). This CDR3 comprises 15 residues. Germline V gene lookup returns CDR1 SGHAT and CDR2 FQNNGV. The CDR3 region is CVSSPLTGSKNTQYF. DNA for the CDR3: TGTGTCAGCAGCCCCCTTACAGGGTCCAAAAACACTCAGTACTTC.

The sample holds many counts of this clonotype. This CDR3 reads CASSPPEAGELFF. As DNA, the CDR3 is TGTGCCAGCAGCCCCCCGGAAGCCGGGGAGCTGTTTTTT. The J gene is TRBJ2-2, the V gene TRBV7-9; D gene uncertain. The germline V and J ends were trimmed by 5 bases and 6 bases, with 10 bases remaining between them. This CDR3 spans 13 amino acids. CDR1 and CDR2 from the germline V gene are SEHNR and FQNEAQ (reference sequence). The variable domain in full, with the rest retrieved from reference TRBV7-9 and TRBJ2-2, is DTGVSQNPRHKITKRGQNVTFRCDPISEHNRLYWYRQTLGQGPEFLTYFQNEAQLEKSRLLSDRFSAERPKGSFSTLEIQRTEQGDSAMYLCASSPPEAGELFFGEGSRLTVL.

A word on this clonotype: One end of the junction is discordant with germline, which a read error may explain. This chain connects TRBV4-1 to TRBJ1-2; the D gene is possibly TRBD1 (5 bases). The CDR3 has 11 residues. Germline assignment: CDR1 MGHRA and CDR2 YSYEKL. The CDR3 sequence is CASSDSYGYSF. The CDR3 nucleotides are TGCGCCAGCAGCGACAGCTATGGCTACAGTTTC.

A note on this clonotype: A read error may be the cause here, since a much bigger clone is one base away. V is TRBV30 and J is TRBJ2-1, with D maybe TRBD2 (6 bases). This CDR3 has 20 residues. The germline gives CDR1 GTSNPN, CDR2 SVGIG (reference sequence). Trimming took off 4 bases at V and 3 bases at J, with 31 bases between the two ends. In DNA, the CDR3 is TGTGCCTGGACCCCCTCCCGGGGCGGGAAAGTTTTGTTCGACTACAATGAGCAGTTCTTC. Translating it yields CAWTPSRGGKVLFDYNEQFF.

Points on this clonotype: A much larger clone lies one base from this, so it may be a read error. J is TRBJ2-5 and V is TRBV5-1, with D unclear. The CDR3 covers 15 residues. Germline assignment: CDR1 SGHRS and CDR2 YFSETQ. DNA for the CDR3: TGCGCCAGCAGCTTGGGAGCCGGGTTACAAGAGACCCAGCACTTC. Protein product: CASSLGAGLQETQHF.

Sample share makes this clonotype medium-sized (0.01 to 0.1%). The chain is built from TRBV4-1 and TRBJ2-6, with D possibly TRBD1 on 5 matching bases. CDR3 length: 17 residues. Trimming cost V 0 bases and J 0 bases, with 9 bases left between them. In germline, CDR1 is MGHRA, CDR2 YSYEKL. The CDR3 sequence: CASSQDSRVSGANVLTF. Written as DNA, the CDR3 is TGCGCCAGCAGCCAAGACTCCAGGGTCTCTGGGGCCAACGTCCTGACTTTC.